This T cell receptor beta chain was documented in a study of beta chain features in type 1 diabetes. Across the study: Analysis included 100 million to 110 million sorted cells drawn from all samples.

Trimming took off 5 bases at V and 0 bases at J, with 14 bases between the two ends. This CDR3 has 16 residues. CDR1 SEHNR and CDR2 FQNEAQ come from the germline V gene (reference sequence). The study reverse transcribed the entire isolated RNA, so it sequenced expressed TCRB transcripts. Measured with immunoSEQ multiplex PCR; TCRdb has only the in-frame clones, and not every one. The sample has 200,000 to 250,000 clones, 25% to 30% seen once; the top ten hold 3.5% to 4%. On this clone: The antigen remains undetermined.

General study results and limits: Over-representation of high TCR-expressing cells was a possible consequence of cDNA sequencing.

The chain combines TRBV7-9 with TRBJ2-1, with a tentative D call TRBD1 (7 bases). The source is a man in his thirties or forties in good health. Sequencing was done on a sample of central memory CD4+ T cells from blood. CDR3 residues: CASSPGGLSSYNEQFF. The DNA of the CDR3 is TGTGCCAGCAGCCCAGGGGGGCTCAGCTCCTACAATGAGCAGTTCTTC.